The 32 T cell receptor beta chains in this list originate from one sample, sequenced in a study of shared clonotypes between healthy human individuals (dated by TCRdb to the early 2020s). CD8 naive samples were CD45RO-negative cells positively selected for CCR7, giving a CD45RA+CCR7+ population that excluded TemRA cells. Library method: the immunoSEQ multiplex PCR assay. TCRdb provides this immuneACCESS table in a form limited to in-frame rearrangements. Some clones are lacking; in checked studies, under half of them reflect an unresolved V gene, and why the rest are absent is not known. The sample table holds roughly 770,000 clones, of which approximately 96% were seen once. About 0.25% of the sample is held by the ten biggest clonotypes. The material sequenced was naive CD8+ T cells sorted from blood. The cell subset or site label here, explained by the study, means: CD45RA+CCR7+. Source of these receptors: a man aged 30-40 years in good health.

The CDR3 bases are TGTGCCAGCAGCCCACCGGGACTAGCTAGCACAGATACGCAGTATTTT. Protein product: CASSPPGLASTDTQYF. This sequence joins TRBV5-5 and TRBJ2-3; 9 bases line up with TRBD2. This CDR3 spans 16 amino acids. Germline loops: CDR1 SGHKS, CDR2 YYEKEE (reference sequence). V lost 4 bases, J lost 0 bases, and 6 bases stayed unmatched.

J is TRBJ2-1 and V is TRBV7-9, with 9 bases lining up with TRBD1. The CDR3 loop spans 14 amino acids. Germline CDR1 is SEHNR and CDR2 is FQNEAQ (reference sequence). Unmatched junction bases numbered 6, after V lost 5 bases and J lost 7 bases. The CDR3 coding sequence is TGTGCCAGCAGCCACGTACAGGGGGCGAATGAGCAGTTCTTC. This gives the protein CASSHVQGANEQFF.

This rearrangement joins TRBV30 to TRBJ1-1; weak D call: TRBD1 (5 bases). This CDR3 is 17 amino acids long. Germline V CDR1 and CDR2: GTSNPN, SVGIG (reference sequence). Between the trimmed V and J ends, which lost 1 base and 1 base, there was a span of 19 bases. The chain's CDR3 is CAWSALGEGRSNTEAFF. CDR3 bases: TGTGCCTGGAGTGCCCTGGGGGAAGGGAGATCGAACACTGAAGCTTTCTTT.

The V and J genes are TRBV27 and TRBJ2-1; D possibly corresponds to TRBD2 (5 bases). CDR1 MNHEY and CDR2 SMNVEV come from the germline V gene (reference sequence). Trimming took 5 bases from V and 4 from J, leaving 18 bases between them. There are 16 residues in the CDR3. CDR3 protein: CASSATLVSAYNEQFF. The CDR3 coding sequence is TGTGCCAGCAGTGCGACACTAGTCTCGGCTTACAATGAGCAGTTCTTC.

J is TRBJ2-1 and V is TRBV5-4; D unresolved. V was shortened by 1 base and J by 8 bases, with 10 bases between the two germline ends. The CDR3 has 13 residues. The germline gives CDR1 SGHNT, CDR2 YYREEE (reference sequence). The CDR3 sequence: CASSLNAADEQFF. The CDR3 DNA reads TGTGCCAGCAGCTTGAACGCCGCAGATGAGCAGTTCTTC.

V usage is TRBV6-5 and J usage is TRBJ2-3; no firm D call. Trimming took off 6 bases at V and 2 bases at J, with 12 bases between the two ends. Per germline, CDR1 MNHEY and CDR2 SVGAGI. The CDR3 spans 14 residues. The CDR3 DNA reads TGTGCCAGCAGCAATGGACGGGCCACAGATACGCAGTATTTT. Protein sequence: CASSNGRATDTQYF.

Concerning this clone itself: This specimen includes other DNA sequences encoding the same CDR3. The V and J genes are TRBV7-8 and TRBJ1-1, with D perhaps matching TRBD1 (6 bases). This CDR3 comprises 11 residues. Germline values: CDR1 SGHVS, CDR2 FQNEAQ. The V end lost 3 bases, the J end lost 7 bases, and 6 bases lay between the germline ends. The CDR3 loop is CASSLTGEAFF. Here the CDR3 DNA reads TGTGCCAGCAGCTTGACAGGTGAAGCTTTCTTT.

The chain has TRBV29-1 and TRBJ1-4; 10 positions agree with TRBD1. The ends lost 5 bases at V and 6 bases at J; junction bases unmatched: 6. This CDR3 has 14 amino acids. Germline V gene data show CDR1 as SQVTM and CDR2 as ANQGSEA. The DNA for the CDR3 is TGCAGCGTTCTTCCGGGGACAGGGGATGAAAAACTGTTTTTT. Its translation: CSVLPGTGDEKLFF.

About this clone itself: One base away lies a much larger clone, so this may be a sequencing read error. Within the sample, other DNA sequences also encode this same CDR3. Here the CDR3 DNA reads TGTGCCAGCAGCTTGGGCGGCTACGAGCAGTACTTC. Translation: CASSLGGYEQYF. This sequence joins TRBV5-6 and TRBJ2-7; D is ambiguous. Per the germline V gene, CDR1 is SGHDT and CDR2 is YYEEEE. The CDR3 length is 12 residues. V shed 0 bases and J shed 3 bases, with 4 bases lying between them.

This clone occurred once. The chain employs TRBV6-4 and TRBJ2-7, with 9 nucleotides matching TRBD2. After removal of 10 bases from V and 3 bases from J, the junction contained 25 bases not matched to a gene. Germline CDR1 MRHNA, CDR2 SNTAGT. The CDR3 loop spans 19 amino acids. The CDR3 region has the DNA TGTGCCACCTCCCGCCTCCCGTCTAGCGGGATGCGAAAGTTCTACGAGCAGTACTTC. As protein: CATSRLPSSGMRKFYEQYF.

The chain employs TRBV9 and TRBJ1-4; no reliable D call. This CDR3 contains 16 residues. Germline V gene sequence: CDR1 SGDLS, CDR2 YYNGEE. V lost 0 bases and J lost 8, with 17 bases in between. The CDR3 coding sequence is TGTGCCAGCAGCGTAGCTGGTCGGACCAATCGGGAAAAACTGTTTTTT. Amino acids: CASSVAGRTNREKLFF.

The chain is built from TRBV13 and TRBJ2-7, with D unresolved. Germline CDR1 reads PRHDT; CDR2 reads FYEKMQ (reference sequence). V was cut by 2 bases and J by 6 bases, with 14 bases left in between. The CDR3 loop spans 14 amino acids. CDR3 nucleotides: TGTGCCAGCAGCTTATTTAGGGATTCCCTCGAGCAGTACTTC. This codes for CASSLFRDSLEQYF.

The V call is TRBV29-1, the J call TRBJ2-7; 7 bases match TRBD2. Germline values: CDR1 SQVTM, CDR2 ANQGSEA. The trim removed 3 bases at V and 5 bases at J, leaving 7 bases unmatched. The CDR3 totals 13 residues. CDR3 sequence: CSVDLAGVHEQYF. CDR3 in DNA: TGCAGCGTTGATCTCGCGGGAGTACACGAGCAGTACTTC.

The chain carries TRBV4-3 and TRBJ2-7; the D gene is possibly TRBD2 (5 bases). Between the trimmed V and J ends, which lost 5 bases and 2 bases, there was a span of 16 bases. The CDR3 is made up of 15 amino acids. CDR1 and CDR2 from the germline V gene are LGHNA and YSLEER. The DNA for the CDR3 is TGCGCCAGCAGCGCCTTAGTCGACTACACCTACGAGCAGTACTTC. Protein: CASSALVDYTYEQYF.

This sequence joins TRBV2 and TRBJ2-5; 12 bases are shared with TRBD2. Germline values: CDR1 SNHLY, CDR2 FYNNEI. V lost 5 bases, J lost 4 bases, and 5 bases stayed unmatched. The CDR3 consists of 15 residues. The chain's CDR3 is CASSFLAGGRETQYF. The CDR3 nucleotides read TGTGCCAGCAGTTTTCTAGCGGGAGGGAGAGAGACCCAGTACTTC.

The rearrangement links TRBV5-5 to TRBJ2-2, with 7 bases fitting TRBD2. J lost 0 bases, V lost 2 bases, and 1 base had no gene match. The CDR3 sequence is 15 residues long. Germline V gene sequence: CDR1 SGHKS, CDR2 YYEKEE (reference sequence). CDR3 DNA sequence: TGTGCCAGCAGCTTACGGGGGGCGAACACCGGGGAGCTGTTTTTT. It yields the protein CASSLRGANTGELFF.

The gene calls are TRBV6-1 and TRBJ1-3; D call uncertain. Germline V gene data show CDR1 as MNHNS and CDR2 as SASEGT. V dropped 3 bases and J dropped 5 bases, with 17 bases sitting between them. There are 16 residues in the CDR3. CDR3 nucleotide sequence: TGTGCCAGCAGTGAGCCCCCGACTGTGACCAGAAACACCATATATTTT. It is translated as CASSEPPTVTRNTIYF.

The chain carries TRBV7-6 and TRBJ2-7, with D possibly being TRBD1 (5 bases). The CDR3 is 15 amino acids. Per the germline V gene, CDR1 is SGHVS and CDR2 is FNYEAQ. Trimming left V 5 bases short and J 5 bases short, with 19 bases between. The CDR3 nucleotides read TGTGCCAGCAGCCCTTTATCCCGGACAATCGACGAGCAGTACTTC. As protein: CASSPLSRTIDEQYF.

The V and J genes are TRBV5-5 and TRBJ1-1; no reliable D call. The CDR3 runs to 14 residues. Germline values: CDR1 SGHKS, CDR2 YYEKEE (reference sequence). Trimming stripped 5 bases from V and 6 bases from J, with 17 bases between. CDR3 sequence: CASRLPGEGSEAFF. The CDR3 DNA follows: TGTGCCAGCAGACTGCCGGGAGAAGGCTCTGAAGCTTTCTTT.

The rearrangement links TRBV4-2 to TRBJ2-1; 8 nucleotides line up with TRBD2. Per the germline V gene, CDR1 is LGHNA and CDR2 is YNFKEQ. V shed 1 base, J shed 2 bases, and the junction held 4 bases outside the gene matches. The CDR3 has 16 amino acids. DNA for the CDR3: TGTGCCAGCAGCCAAGGAGCGGGAGACCCCTACAATGAGCAGTTCTTC. Its translation: CASSQGAGDPYNEQFF.

The chain combines TRBV11-2 with TRBJ2-7; TRBD2 aligns across 11 bases. Germline V gene sequence: CDR1 SGHAT, CDR2 FQNNGV. V lost 1 base and J lost 2; bases outside the gene matches: 1. This CDR3 is 15 amino acids long. The CDR3 DNA follows: TGTGCCAGCAGCTTAGTAGCGGGAGGGCCCTACGAGCAGTACTTC. Amino acid sequence: CASSLVAGGPYEQYF. Full variable domain (rest looked up from reference TRBV11-2 and TRBJ2-7): EAGVAQSPRYKIIEKRQSVAFWCNPISGHATLYWYQQILGQGPKLLIQFQNNGVVDDSQLPKDRFSAERLKGVDSTLKIQPAKLEDSAVYLCASSLVAGGPYEQYFGPGTRLTVT.

This chain joins TRBV7-9 and TRBJ2-3; 11 bases fit TRBD2. V shed 4 bases and J 6 bases; nucleotides not matched to a gene: 15. Germline V gene data show CDR1 as SEHNR and CDR2 as FQNEAQ (reference sequence). This CDR3 contains 18 residues. The DNA for the CDR3 is TGTGCCAGCAGCTACCTAATAGCGGGAGGGCCTCTTTGGGATACGCAGTATTTT. This encodes CASSYLIAGGPLWDTQYF. Looking up the rest from reference TRBV7-9 and TRBJ2-3 gives the full variable domain: DTGVSQNPRHKITKRGQNVTFRCDPISEHNRLYWYRQTLGQGPEFLTYFQNEAQLEKSRLLSDRFSAERPKGSFSTLEIQRTEQGDSAMYLCASSYLIAGGPLWDTQYFGPGTRLTVL.

The V gene is TRBV27, the J gene TRBJ2-5; D remains ambiguous. Germline values: CDR1 MNHEY, CDR2 SMNVEV (reference sequence). The V gene lost 6 bases and the J gene lost 2 bases, with 7 bases spanning the gap. The CDR3 has 12 amino acids. The DNA of the CDR3 is TGTGCCAGCAGAAGAAGTCAAGAGACCCAGTACTTC. As protein: CASRRSQETQYF.

The chain is built from TRBV7-9 and TRBJ1-1; 11 bases are a match to TRBD1. Germline assignment: CDR1 SEHNR and CDR2 FQNEAQ (reference sequence). The ends lost 5 bases at V and 7 bases at J; junction bases unmatched: 3. This CDR3 contains 13 residues. Here the CDR3 reads CASSRTGGGEAFF. CDR3 nucleotide sequence: TGTGCCAGCAGCAGGACAGGGGGCGGTGAAGCTTTCTTT.

CDR3 sequence: CSVARENLYEQYF. CDR3 DNA: TGCAGCGTTGCGCGGGAGAACCTCTACGAGCAGTACTTC. This chain uses TRBV29-1 with TRBJ2-7; 7 bases map to TRBD2. Looked up from germline, CDR1 is SQVTM and CDR2 is ANQGSEA. The CDR3 has 13 residues. V trimming: 4 bases; J trimming: 3 bases; junction bases outside the gene matches: 6.

The chain carries TRBV23-1 and TRBJ2-1; D gene uncertain. TRBV23-1 belongs to the ORF category, with a function that is uncertain. The V end was cut by 4 bases, the J end by 0 bases, with 10 bases between. The CDR3 loop spans 15 amino acids. The CDR3 protein is CASSPPQASYNEQFF. The CDR3 nucleotides are TGCGCCAGCAGTCCCCCCCAGGCCTCCTACAATGAGCAGTTCTTC.

The rearrangement links TRBV2 to TRBJ1-1; D may be TRBD1 (6 bases). Germline CDR1 and CDR2: SNHLY and FYNNEI. Trimming pared 7 bases from V and 9 bases from J, leaving 9 bases between. The CDR3 has 10 residues. The CDR3 spells CASKGHKAFF. The CDR3 coding sequence is TGTGCCAGCAAGGGACACAAAGCTTTCTTT. Drawing the rest from reference TRBV2 and TRBJ1-1, the complete variable domain is EPEVTQTPSHQVTQMGQEVILRCVPISNHLYFYWYRQILGQKVEFLVSFYNNEISEKSEIFDDQFSVERPDGSNFTLKIRSTKLEDSAMYFCASKGHKAFFGQGTRLTVV.

This clone was detected once. In the same sample, other DNA sequences code for this CDR3. This rearrangement joins TRBV27 to TRBJ2-1; D may be TRBD1 (6 bases). The CDR3 sequence is 12 residues long. Trimming shortened V by 6 bases and J by 7 bases, and 10 bases separated the two germline ends. The germline V gene has CDR1 MNHEY and CDR2 SMNVEV (reference sequence). CDR3 coding DNA: TGTGCCAGCAGCTTCACAGGGAATGAGCAGTTCTTC. Its translation: CASSFTGNEQFF.

The chain carries TRBV28 and TRBJ2-7; 14 positions agree with TRBD2. The CDR3 consists of 16 residues. V lost 3 bases to trimming and J lost 6 bases; unmatched junction nucleotides: 7. CDR1 and CDR2 from the germline V gene are MDHEN and SYDVKM. For the CDR3, the DNA is TGTGCCAGCAGTTTCCACGGGACTAGCGGGAGTATCGAGCAGTACTTC. This gives the protein CASSFHGTSGSIEQYF. Complete variable domain (other parts from reference TRBV28 and TRBJ2-7): DVKVTQSSRYLVKRTGEKVFLECVQDMDHENMFWYRQDPGLGLRLIYFSYDVKMKEKGDIPEGYSVSREKKERFSLILESASTNQTSMYLCASSFHGTSGSIEQYFGPGTRLTVT.

The CDR3: CASSAGDQQFF. Written as DNA, the CDR3 is TGTGCCAGCAGCGCCGGAGATCAGCAGTTCTTC. The rearrangement uses TRBV27 and TRBJ2-1; D ambiguous. The CDR3 totals 11 residues. CDR1 is MNHEY, CDR2 SMNVEV, per germline (reference sequence). Trimming removed 6 bases from V and 11 bases from J, with 11 bases in between.

This clone was recorded only once. The CDR3 reads CASNSGGPSNEQFF. The DNA of the CDR3 is TGTGCCAGCAATTCCGGAGGGCCGTCGAATGAGCAGTTCTTC. The chain couples TRBV5-4 to TRBJ2-1, with D possibly TRBD2 on 6 matching bases. The CDR3 extends over 14 amino acids. The V end lost 6 bases, the J end lost 7 bases, and 17 bases lay between the germline ends. From germline, CDR1 is SGHNT and CDR2 YYREEE (reference sequence).

This chain uses TRBV7-2 with TRBJ2-7; tentatively, D is TRBD1 (5 bases). The CDR3 length is 16 residues. Germline-derived CDR1 and CDR2 are SGHTA and FQGNSA. The V and J ends lost 2 bases and 7 bases respectively, with 21 bases between them. The DNA for the CDR3 is TGTGCCAGCAGCTTACGAGTGGACACCCCGTCCTGGGAGCAGTACTTC. Its translation is CASSLRVDTPSWEQYF. Variable domain in full (rest from reference TRBV7-2 and TRBJ2-7): GAGVSQSPSNKVTEKGKDVELRCDPISGHTALYWYRQSLGQGLEFLIYFQGNSAPDKSGLPSDRFSAERTGGSVSTLTIQRTQQEDSAVYLCASSLRVDTPSWEQYFGPGTRLTVT.